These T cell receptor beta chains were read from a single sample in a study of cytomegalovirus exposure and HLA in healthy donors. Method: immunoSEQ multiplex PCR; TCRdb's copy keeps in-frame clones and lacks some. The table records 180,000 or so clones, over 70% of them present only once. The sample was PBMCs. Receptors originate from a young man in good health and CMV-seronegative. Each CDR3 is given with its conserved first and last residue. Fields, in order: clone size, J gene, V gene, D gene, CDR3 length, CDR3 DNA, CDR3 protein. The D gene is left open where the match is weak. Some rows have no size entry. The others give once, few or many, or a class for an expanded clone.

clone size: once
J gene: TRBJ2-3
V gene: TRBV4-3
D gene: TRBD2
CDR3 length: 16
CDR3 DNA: TGCGCCAGCAGCCAAGTTGGCGGGGGGCCCACAGATACGCAGTATTTT
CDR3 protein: CASSQVGGGPTDTQYF

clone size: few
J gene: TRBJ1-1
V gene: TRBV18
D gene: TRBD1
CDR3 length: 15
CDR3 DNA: TGTGCCAGCTCACCCCGACAGGGAGGAAACACTGAAGCTTTCTTT
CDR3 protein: CASSPRQGGNTEAFF

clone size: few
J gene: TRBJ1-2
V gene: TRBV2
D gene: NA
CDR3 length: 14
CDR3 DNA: TGTGCCAGCAGTGACGGGAACCGTTCCTATGGCTACACCTTC
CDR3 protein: CASSDGNRSYGYTF

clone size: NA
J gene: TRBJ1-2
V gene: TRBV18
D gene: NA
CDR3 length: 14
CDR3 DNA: TGTGCCAGCTCAATTCTGGAGACAGTTTATGGCTACACCTTC
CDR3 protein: CASSILETVYGYTF

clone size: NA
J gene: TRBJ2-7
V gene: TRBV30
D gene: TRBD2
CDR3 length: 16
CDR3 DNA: TGTGCCTGGAGTGTACTAGCGGGAATGAGCTCCTACGAGCAGTACTTC
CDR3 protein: CAWSVLAGMSSYEQYF

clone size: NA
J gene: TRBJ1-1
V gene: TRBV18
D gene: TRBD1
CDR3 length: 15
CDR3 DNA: TGTGCCAGCTCACCACCCACAGGGGGGGGCACTGAAGCTTTCTTT
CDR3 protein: CASSPPTGGGTEAFF

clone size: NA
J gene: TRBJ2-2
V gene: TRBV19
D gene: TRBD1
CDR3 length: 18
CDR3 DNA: TGTGCCAGTAGTGCCAGACCGGGACAGGGAACGAACACCGGGGAGCTGTTTTTT
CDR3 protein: CASSARPGQGTNTGELFF

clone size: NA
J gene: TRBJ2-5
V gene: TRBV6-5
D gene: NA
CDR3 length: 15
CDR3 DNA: TGTGCCAGCAGTCACACCTCCTACAGCCAAGAGACCCAGTACTTC
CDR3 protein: CASSHTSYSQETQYF

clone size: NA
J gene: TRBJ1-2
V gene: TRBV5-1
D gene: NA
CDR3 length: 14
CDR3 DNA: TGCGCCAGCAGGTTCTTGGGGGGATCTTGGGGCTACACCTTC
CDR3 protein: CASRFLGGSWGYTF

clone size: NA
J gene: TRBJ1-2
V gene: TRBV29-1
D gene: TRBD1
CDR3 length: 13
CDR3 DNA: TGCAGCGTTGGACAGGGTTTCCCGGGGGGCTACACCTTC
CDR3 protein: CSVGQGFPGGYTF

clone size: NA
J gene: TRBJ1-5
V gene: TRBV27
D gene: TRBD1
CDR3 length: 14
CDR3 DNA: TGTGCCAGCAGTTACAGGGGGGACGGGCAGCCCCAGCATTTT
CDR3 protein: CASSYRGDGQPQHF

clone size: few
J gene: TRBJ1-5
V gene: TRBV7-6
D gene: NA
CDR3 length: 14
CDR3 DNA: TGTGCCAGCAGCTCCAGGGTTGGTAATCAGCCCCAGCATTTT
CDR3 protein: CASSSRVGNQPQHF

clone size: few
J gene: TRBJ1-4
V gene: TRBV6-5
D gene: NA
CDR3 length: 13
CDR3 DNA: TGTGCCAGCAGTTTAGGGGGTCGAGAAAAACTGTTTTTT
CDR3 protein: CASSLGGREKLFF

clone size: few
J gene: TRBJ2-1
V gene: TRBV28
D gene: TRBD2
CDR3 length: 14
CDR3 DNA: TGTGCCAGCAGTCGCGGGGGGCCAAACAATGAGCAGTTCTTC
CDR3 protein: CASSRGGPNNEQFF

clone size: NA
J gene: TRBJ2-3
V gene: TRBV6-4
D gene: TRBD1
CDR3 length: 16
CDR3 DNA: TGTGCCAGCAGCCAGGACGGGACAGGGGAGACAGATACGCAGTATTTT
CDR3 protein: CASSQDGTGETDTQYF

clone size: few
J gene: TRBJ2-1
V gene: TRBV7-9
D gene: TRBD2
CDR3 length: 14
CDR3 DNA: TGTGCCAGCAGCTTAGTAGCGGGAGTTAATGAGCAGTTCTTC
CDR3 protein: CASSLVAGVNEQFF

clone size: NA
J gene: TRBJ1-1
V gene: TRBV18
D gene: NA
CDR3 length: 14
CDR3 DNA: TGTGCCAGCTCTCCAAAGCGGGGTCAGACTGAAGCTTTCTTT
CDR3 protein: CASSPKRGQTEAFF